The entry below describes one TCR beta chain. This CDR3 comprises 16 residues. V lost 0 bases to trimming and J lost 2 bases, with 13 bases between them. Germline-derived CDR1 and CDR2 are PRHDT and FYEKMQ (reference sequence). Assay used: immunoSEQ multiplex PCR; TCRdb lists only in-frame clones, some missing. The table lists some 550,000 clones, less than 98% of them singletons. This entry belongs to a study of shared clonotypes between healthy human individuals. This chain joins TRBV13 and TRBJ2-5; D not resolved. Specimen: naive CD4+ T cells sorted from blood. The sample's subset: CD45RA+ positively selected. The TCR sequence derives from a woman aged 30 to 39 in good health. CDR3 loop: CASSLGLIVGQETQYF. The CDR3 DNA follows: TGTGCCAGCAGCTTAGGCCTGATTGTGGGGCAAGAGACCCAGTACTTC.